This entry features one T cell receptor (beta chain) sequence. No antigen is known for it. Base qualities are missing; no much larger clone stands one base away. One collaborating source in Seattle enrolled patients while the patients were actively infected and followed the patients over time throughout the course of disease. Collaborating institutions collected whole blood in K2EDTA tubes following their own protocols. For TCRbeta analysis, collaborator samples were shipped as frozen whole blood, as isolated PBMCs, or as DNA extracted from either sample type. These data originate in a study of blood T cell repertoires in COVID-19 (dated by TCRdb to the early 2020s). A note on the overall study: The collaborator samples originated in the United States, Italy and Spain and spanned the acute and convalescent phases of COVID-19. The material from the prospective study consisted of cDNA or gDNA derived from T cells, B-cell-depleted T cells, or PBMCs. Deeply sampled blood TCRbeta repertoires from subjects exposed to, actively infected with, or recovered from COVID-19 were included in the dataset. A freely available public database, intended as a resource for researchers studying the immune response to SARS-CoV-2, is where the repertoires were released. Samples were obtained from the ongoing ImmuneRACE study (first 160 participants) and from 1,200 or so subjects provided by 6 global collaborators. Nearly every sample came with metadata listing a de-identified subject ID, COVID-19 status, age in years and sex. Where available, HLA class I and class II types were obtained from metadata supplied by the sample provider rather than from assay-based typing. Points the paper makes about the study in general: How much clinical and demographic metadata was included differed by source and by participant, and the metadata was provided uncurated.

The germline V gene specifies SGDLS as CDR1 and YYNGEE as CDR2. CDR3 length: 15 amino acids, cysteine to phenylalanine. Just the 45-base CDR3 DNA is kept, in frame starting at base 1. V and J are truncated by 3 bases and 3 bases respectively, leaving an intervening sequence of 15 bases. TCRbeta CDR3 regions were amplified from genomic DNA by means of the immunoSEQ Assay, a bias-controlled multiplex PCR. On the authors' methods: Nucleated cell counts per sample were estimated from amplification of reference gene primers within the assay. Sequence reads were collapsed and filtered to measure the absolute abundance of every unique TCRbeta CDR3 rearrangement. For each sample, productive Simpson clonality was calculated by taking the square root of Simpson's diversity index across productive rearrangements. This is the immuneACCESS table as TCRdb keeps it, with only in-frame sequences that have V and J called. A part of the clones is gone; compared with another copy, unresolved V genes explain less than half, and the rest is unexplained. That table furnishes V, J and clone size, whereas the DNA furnished D and trimming. Here the sample has some 200,000 clones; less than 85% occur a single time. Clones ranked in the top ten supply 7.8% of the sample.

Specimen: peripheral blood. The chain was built from TRBV9 and TRBJ1-2, and possibly TRBD1, on 5 matching bases. This TCR was sampled from a woman older than 75 with COVID-19, enrolled during active disease. The DNA sequence is given as TGTGCCAGCAGCGCCGGTGGGCCCAGGGACTATGGCTACACCTTC. This is translated as CASSAGGPRDYGYTF.